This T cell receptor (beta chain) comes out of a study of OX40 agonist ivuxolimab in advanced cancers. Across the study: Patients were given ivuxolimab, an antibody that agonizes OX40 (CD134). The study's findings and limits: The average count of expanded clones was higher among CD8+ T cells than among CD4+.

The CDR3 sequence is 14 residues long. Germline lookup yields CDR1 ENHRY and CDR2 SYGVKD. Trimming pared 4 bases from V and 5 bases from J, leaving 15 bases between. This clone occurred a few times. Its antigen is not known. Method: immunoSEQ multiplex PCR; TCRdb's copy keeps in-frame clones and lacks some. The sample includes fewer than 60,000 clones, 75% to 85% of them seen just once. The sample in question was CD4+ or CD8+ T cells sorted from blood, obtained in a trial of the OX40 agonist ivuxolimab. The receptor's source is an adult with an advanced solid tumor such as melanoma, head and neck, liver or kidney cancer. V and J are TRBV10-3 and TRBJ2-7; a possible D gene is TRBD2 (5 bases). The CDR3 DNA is TGTGCCATCAGTGGGACTCTCTTCCTACACGAGCAGTACTTC. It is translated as CAISGTLFLHEQYF.